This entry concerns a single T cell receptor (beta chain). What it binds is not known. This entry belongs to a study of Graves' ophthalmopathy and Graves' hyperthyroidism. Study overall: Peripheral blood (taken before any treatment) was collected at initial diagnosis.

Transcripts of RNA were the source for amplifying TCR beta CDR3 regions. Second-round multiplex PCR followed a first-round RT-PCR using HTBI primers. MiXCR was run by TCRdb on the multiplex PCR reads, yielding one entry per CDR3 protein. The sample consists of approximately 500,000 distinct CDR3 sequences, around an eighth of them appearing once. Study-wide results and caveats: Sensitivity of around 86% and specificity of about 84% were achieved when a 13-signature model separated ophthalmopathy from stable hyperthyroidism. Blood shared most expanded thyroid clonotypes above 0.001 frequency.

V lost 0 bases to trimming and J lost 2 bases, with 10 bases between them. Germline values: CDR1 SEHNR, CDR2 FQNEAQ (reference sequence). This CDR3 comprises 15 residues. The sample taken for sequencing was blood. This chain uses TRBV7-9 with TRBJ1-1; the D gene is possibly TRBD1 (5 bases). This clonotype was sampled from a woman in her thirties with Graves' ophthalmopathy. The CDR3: CASSLAGVGNTEAFF. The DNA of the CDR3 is TGTGCCAGCAGCTTAGCGGGGGTTGGAAACACTGAAGCTTTCTTT.